These 14 T cell receptor beta chains were sequenced from one sample in a study of cytomegalovirus exposure and HLA in healthy donors. Both 60 Vbeta primers and 13 Jbeta primers went into the PCR. Assay used: immunoSEQ multiplex PCR; TCRdb lists only in-frame clones, some missing. The sample has about 140,000 clones; about 80% are singletons. Sequencing was done on a sample of PBMCs. These receptors were taken from a woman aged 40 to 49 in good health and CMV-seronegative.

The rearrangement joins TRBV28 to TRBJ2-7; D gene ambiguous. Trimming stripped 2 bases from V and 2 bases from J, with 7 bases between. Germline assignment: CDR1 MDHEN and CDR2 SYDVKM. The length of the CDR3 is 13 residues. The CDR3 loop is CASSLRRAYEQYF. CDR3 in DNA: TGTGCCAGCAGTTTAAGGAGAGCCTACGAGCAGTACTTC.

This clone turned up a few times. J is TRBJ2-7 and V is TRBV28; a weak D match, TRBD1 (5 bases). This CDR3 comprises 16 residues. Germline V lookup: CDR1 MDHEN, CDR2 SYDVKM. V was trimmed by 5 bases and J by 1 base, leaving 18 bases between them. Written as DNA, the CDR3 is TGTGCCAGCAGTCTAAGGGTCTGGGGCAGGTCCTACGAGCAGTACTTC. It translates to CASSLRVWGRSYEQYF.

The chain has TRBV15 and TRBJ2-4, with 11 positions matching TRBD1. CDR3 length equals 17 residues. The germline CDR1 and CDR2 sequences are LNHNV and YYDKDF (reference sequence). With 1 base clipped from V and 7 bases from J, the junction kept 9 bases outside the gene matches. The CDR3 protein is CATSRVPSGTGGNIQYF. As DNA, the CDR3 is TGTGCCACCAGCAGAGTTCCATCGGGGACAGGGGGGAACATTCAGTACTTC.

The rearrangement links TRBV7-6 to TRBJ2-7; 14 nucleotides line up with TRBD2. Trimming at V came to 6 bases and at J to 5 bases, leaving 6 bases not matched to a gene. CDR1 and CDR2 from the germline V gene are SGHVS and FNYEAQ. This CDR3 contains 15 residues. CDR3 DNA sequence: TGTGCCAGCAGGCAGGGACTAGCGGGAGCCCACGAGCAGTACTTC. Its protein product is CASRQGLAGAHEQYF.

This chain uses TRBV19 with TRBJ1-2, with D possibly being TRBD1 (6 bases). The CDR3 sequence is 15 residues long. Germline V gene data show CDR1 as LNHDA and CDR2 as SQIVND (reference sequence). V lost 2 bases and J lost 0, with 10 bases in between. This CDR3 is CASSIFQGPNYGYTF. DNA of the CDR3: TGTGCCAGTAGTATATTTCAGGGGCCTAACTATGGCTACACCTTC.

The chain carries TRBV28 and TRBJ2-7, with 8 bases aligning to TRBD1. Germline CDR1 MDHEN, CDR2 SYDVKM. The CDR3 is made up of 14 amino acids. Losses at the gene ends were 6 bases for V and 2 bases for J; bases not matched to a gene: 6. The CDR3 reads CASRPGQETYEQYF. CDR3 nucleotide sequence: TGTGCCAGCAGACCGGGACAGGAAACCTACGAGCAGTACTTC.

This clone was seen once. The rearrangement links TRBV7-3 to TRBJ2-2, with 8 bases fitting TRBD1. After removal of 5 bases from V and 5 bases from J, the junction contained 16 bases not matched to a gene. This CDR3 has 18 residues. CDR1 SGHTA and CDR2 FQGTGA come from the germline V gene. The CDR3 bases are TGTGCCAGCAGCCTCATCCCGACTGGGACAGGTTATACCGGGGAGCTGTTTTTT. This sequence encodes CASSLIPTGTGYTGELFF.

The chain carries TRBV7-2 and TRBJ1-3, with TRBD1 identical over 7 bases. The CDR3 is 15 amino acids. J gave up 0 bases and V 5 bases, and 4 bases lay outside the gene matches. CDR1 SGHTA and CDR2 FQGNSA come from the germline V gene. CDR3 nucleotides: TGTGCCAGCAGCGGACAGGTCAGCTCTGGAAACACCATATATTTT. Encoded protein: CASSGQVSSGNTIYF.

In the case of this clone: Other nucleotide sequences from this sample produce the same CDR3. This CDR3 reads CASSIGGTNYGYTF. The CDR3 nucleotides read TGTGCCAGTAGTATAGGAGGGACTAACTATGGCTACACCTTC. V gene TRBV19 combines with J gene TRBJ1-2; D remains unclear. The V gene's germline CDR1 is LNHDA and CDR2 SQIVND (reference sequence). This CDR3 contains 14 residues. V was clipped by 1 base and J by 0 bases, with 6 bases between them.

The chain has TRBV19 and TRBJ2-7; 8 nucleotides match TRBD1. CDR3 length: 18 amino acids. V shed 6 bases and J 0 bases; nucleotides not matched to a gene: 16. Germline V lookup: CDR1 LNHDA, CDR2 SQIVND (reference sequence). The CDR3 reads CASSDPAGGQEISYEQYF. The CDR3 DNA sequence: TGTGCCAGTAGCGATCCCGCCGGGGGACAGGAAATCTCCTACGAGCAGTACTTC. Combining the CDR3 with reference TRBV19 and TRBJ2-7 gives the whole variable domain DGGITQSPKYLFRKEGQNVTLSCEQNLNHDAMYWYRQDPGQGLRLIYYSQIVNDFQKGDIAEGYSVSREKKESFPLTVTSAQKNPTAFYLCASSDPAGGQEISYEQYFGPGTRLTVT.

The chain recombines TRBV7-2 with TRBJ2-6, with a weak D call TRBD1 (5 bases). The CDR3 runs 17 residues. CDR1 is SGHTA and CDR2 is FQGNSA in the germline V gene. Between the trimmed V and J ends, which lost 1 base and 5 bases, there was a span of 15 bases. The CDR3 sequence is CASSLVGRASRANVLTF. In DNA, the CDR3 is TGTGCCAGCAGCTTAGTCGGCAGGGCGAGTAGGGCCAACGTCCTGACTTTC.

This clone was recorded a few times. This chain uses TRBV4-2 with TRBJ2-6, with 8 bases lining up with TRBD2. Germline assignment: CDR1 LGHNA and CDR2 YNFKEQ. The CDR3 spans 19 residues. V dropped 6 bases and J dropped 3; count of bases not matched to a gene: 16. CDR3 region: CASRSLLAGRARGANVLTF. In nucleotides, the CDR3 is TGTGCCAGCAGATCTCTCCTTGCCGGGAGGGCCCGTGGGGCCAACGTCCTGACTTTC.

The chain carries TRBV28 and TRBJ1-5; unclear D gene. V gave up 10 bases and J gave up 2 bases, with 12 bases separating them. Germline loops: CDR1 MDHEN, CDR2 SYDVKM. The CDR3 covers 13 residues. The CDR3 DNA reads TGTGCCACCGTTATACGGGGCAATCAGCCCCAGCATTTT. Protein: CATVIRGNQPQHF.

The rearrangement joins TRBV28 to TRBJ1-5; a weak D match, TRBD1 (5 bases). The CDR3 sequence is 14 residues long. V lost 5 bases and J 3 bases, leaving 11 bases between the germline ends. Germline CDR1 reads MDHEN; CDR2 reads SYDVKM. CDR3 region: CASSIQGTNQPQHF. Written as DNA, the CDR3 is TGTGCCAGCAGTATTCAGGGTACCAATCAGCCCCAGCATTTT.